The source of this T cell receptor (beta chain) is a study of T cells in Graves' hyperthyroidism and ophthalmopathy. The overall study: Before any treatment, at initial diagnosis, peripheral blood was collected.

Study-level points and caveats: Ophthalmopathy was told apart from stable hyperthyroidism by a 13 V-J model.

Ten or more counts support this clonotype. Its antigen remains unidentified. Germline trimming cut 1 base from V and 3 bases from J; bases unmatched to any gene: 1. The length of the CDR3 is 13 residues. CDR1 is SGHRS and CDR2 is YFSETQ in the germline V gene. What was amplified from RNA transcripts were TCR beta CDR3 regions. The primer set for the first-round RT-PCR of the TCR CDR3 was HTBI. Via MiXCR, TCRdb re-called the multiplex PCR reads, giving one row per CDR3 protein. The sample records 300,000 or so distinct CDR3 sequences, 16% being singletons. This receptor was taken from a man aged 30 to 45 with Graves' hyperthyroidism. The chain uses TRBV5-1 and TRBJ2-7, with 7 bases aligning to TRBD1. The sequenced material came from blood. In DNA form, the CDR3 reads TGCGCCAGCAGCTTGAACAGGGGCTACGAGCAGTACTTC. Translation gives CASSLNRGYEQYF.